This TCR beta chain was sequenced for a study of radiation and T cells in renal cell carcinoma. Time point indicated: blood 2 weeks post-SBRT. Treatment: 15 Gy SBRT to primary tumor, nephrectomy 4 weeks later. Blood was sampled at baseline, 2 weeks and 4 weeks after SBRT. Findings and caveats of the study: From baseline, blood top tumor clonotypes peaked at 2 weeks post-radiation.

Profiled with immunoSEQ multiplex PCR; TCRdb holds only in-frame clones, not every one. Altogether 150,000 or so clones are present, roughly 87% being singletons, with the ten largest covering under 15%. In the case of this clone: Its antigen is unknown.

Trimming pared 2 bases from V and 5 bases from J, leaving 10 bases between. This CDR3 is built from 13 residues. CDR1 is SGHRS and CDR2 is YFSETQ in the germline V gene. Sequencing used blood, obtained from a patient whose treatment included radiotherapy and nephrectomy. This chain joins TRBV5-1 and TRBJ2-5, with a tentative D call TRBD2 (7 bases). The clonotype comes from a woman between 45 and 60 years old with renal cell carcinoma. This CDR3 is CASSLQGGETQYF. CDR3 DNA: TGCGCCAGCAGCTTACAGGGAGGGGAGACCCAGTACTTC.